These 12 T cell receptor beta chains were sequenced from one sample in a study of shared clonotypes between healthy human individuals. Method: immunoSEQ multiplex PCR; TCRdb's copy keeps in-frame clones and lacks some. The table records about a million clones, 60% to 85% of them present only once. The specimen sequenced was memory CD4+ T cells from PBMCs. The subset is: CD45RA-negative fraction. All receptors come from a man in his late teens or twenties in good health. Some clones in this sample may be carry-over from other donors' samples.

The V and J genes are TRBV29-1 and TRBJ2-7; 9 bases line up with TRBD1. From germline, CDR1 is SQVTM and CDR2 ANQGSEA. This CDR3 spans 11 amino acids. V shed 7 bases, J shed 5 bases, and the junction held 3 bases outside the gene matches. CDR3 protein: CSAGQGNEQYF. In DNA, the CDR3 is TGCAGCGCGGGACAGGGTAACGAGCAGTACTTC.

The chain employs TRBV11-2 and TRBJ2-5, with no clear D. This CDR3 region has 13 residues. V was shortened by 1 base and J by 11 bases, with 14 bases between the two germline ends. Looked up from germline, CDR1 is SGHAT and CDR2 is FQNNGV. Written as DNA, the CDR3 is TGTGCCAGCAGCTTAGCCCAGCTTGTGAGTCAGTACTTC. The encoded protein is CASSLAQLVSQYF.

The rearrangement uses TRBV5-4 and TRBJ1-1, with a tentative D call TRBD1 (5 bases). V dropped 0 bases and J dropped 3 bases, with 12 bases sitting between them. This CDR3 contains 15 residues. Germline CDR1 SGHNT, CDR2 YYREEE (reference sequence). The CDR3 bases are TGTGCCAGCAGCTTGGAGGGGAGGGGATACACTGAAGCTTTCTTT. Its protein is CASSLEGRGYTEAFF. Filled out from reference TRBV5-4 and TRBJ1-1, the complete variable domain reads ETGVTQSPTHLIKTRGQQVTLRCSSQSGHNTVSWYQQALGQGPQFIFQYYREEENGRGNFPPRFSGLQFPNYSSELNVNALELDDSALYLCASSLEGRGYTEAFFGQGTRLTVV.

The chain couples TRBV5-8 to TRBJ1-5, with D unclear. Germline V gives CDR1 SGHTS, CDR2 YDEGEE. This CDR3 region has 16 residues. V lost 1 base, J lost 2 bases, and 13 bases lay in between. CDR3 in DNA: TGTGCCAGCAGCTTGCGTAGGGTATGGGGCAATCAGCCCCAGCATTTT. It specifies CASSLRRVWGNQPQHF.

The V call is TRBV10-3, the J call TRBJ1-2; TRBD1 agrees at 7 bases. V was clipped by 2 bases and J by 5 bases; unmatched bases: 8. From germline, CDR1 is ENHRY and CDR2 SYGVKD. The CDR3 loop spans 15 amino acids. CDR3: CAISEGDSYLYGYTF. In DNA form, the CDR3 reads TGTGCCATCAGTGAGGGGGACAGTTACTTGTATGGCTACACCTTC.

The genes are TRBV7-3 and TRBJ2-3; 7 positions match TRBD2. This CDR3 has 19 residues. V lost 5 bases, J lost 2 bases, and 19 bases stayed unmatched. CDR1 and CDR2 (germline): SGHTA, FQGTGA. CDR3 DNA sequence: TGTGCCAGCAGCCCCCTTGGCGGGAGCTTCTCTCGTGCCACAGATACGCAGTATTTT. Protein sequence: CASSPLGGSFSRATDTQYF.

This chain connects TRBV2 to TRBJ2-1, with D perhaps TRBD2 (7 bases). CDR1 is SNHLY, CDR2 FYNNEI, per germline. The V end lost 0 bases, the J end lost 3 bases, and 18 bases lay between the germline ends. The CDR3 is made up of 18 amino acids. Here the CDR3 reads CASSEAGADQRGYNEQFF. CDR3 DNA sequence: TGTGCCAGCAGTGAAGCGGGGGCGGATCAGCGGGGCTACAATGAGCAGTTCTTC.

V usage is TRBV28 and J usage is TRBJ1-1, with 9 bases that match TRBD1. The CDR3 length is 14 residues. Germline V gene sequence: CDR1 MDHEN, CDR2 SYDVKM. Trimming at V came to 3 bases and at J to 8 bases, leaving 7 bases not matched to a gene. The CDR3 nucleotides read TGTGCCAGCAGTTTCCTACAGGGGGCGATGGAAGCTTTCTTT. Translating gives CASSFLQGAMEAFF.

This clone showed up just a few times. V usage is TRBV7-2 and J usage is TRBJ1-2; D may be TRBD1 (6 bases). The CDR3 consists of 13 residues. Looked up from germline, CDR1 is SGHTA and CDR2 is FQGNSA. Trimming shortened V by 5 bases and J by 4 bases, and 11 bases separated the two germline ends. CDR3 DNA sequence: TGTGCCAGCAGCCCTAGACAGGCCTATGGCTACACCTTC. Amino acid sequence: CASSPRQAYGYTF. The whole variable domain, remainder taken from reference TRBV7-2 and TRBJ1-2, is GAGVSQSPSNKVTEKGKDVELRCDPISGHTALYWYRQSLGQGLEFLIYFQGNSAPDKSGLPSDRFSAERTGGSVSTLTIQRTQQEDSAVYLCASSPRQAYGYTFGSGTRLTVV.

The chain links TRBV9 to TRBJ2-3; 8 nucleotides align to TRBD2. CDR1 SGDLS and CDR2 YYNGEE come from the germline V gene. The CDR3 runs 14 residues. Trimming removed 4 bases from V and 6 bases from J; junction bases left unmatched: 7. The CDR3 nucleotides read TGTGCCAGCAGCCCAGGACTAGCAACCGATACGCAGTATTTT. Translating gives CASSPGLATDTQYF. Based on the CDR3 plus reference TRBV9 and TRBJ2-3, the full variable domain is DSGVTQTPKHLITATGQRVTLRCSPRSGDLSVYWYQQSLDQGLQFLIQYYNGEERAKGNILERFSAQQFPDLHSELNLSSLELGDSALYFCASSPGLATDTQYFGPGTRLTVL.

A note on this clone: The identical CDR3 is also encoded by other nucleotide sequences in the sample. The chain joins TRBV30 to TRBJ1-5; D remains unclear. Trimming cost V 3 bases and J 0 bases, with 6 bases left between them. Looked up from germline, CDR1 is GTSNPN and CDR2 is SVGIG (reference sequence). The CDR3 has 13 amino acids. The CDR3 DNA sequence: TGTGCCTGGAGCTTCGATAGCAATCAGCCCCAGCATTTT. It codes for CAWSFDSNQPQHF. Full variable domain (missing parts from reference TRBV30 and TRBJ1-5): SQTIHQWPATLVQPVGSPLSLECTVEGTSNPNLYWYRQAAGRGLQLLFYSVGIGQISSEVPQNLSASRPQDRQFILSSKKLLLSDSGFYLCAWSFDSNQPQHFGDGTRLSIL.

Only a few counts were recorded for this clone. V is TRBV7-2 and J is TRBJ1-5; D possibly corresponds to TRBD1 (6 bases). The CDR3 is 14 amino acids. Deletions cut 4 bases from V and 6 bases from J, with 13 bases between. Germline-derived CDR1 and CDR2 are SGHTA and FQGNSA. In DNA form, the CDR3 reads TGTGCCAGCAGCTCCACAGGGTTCGGTCAGCCCCAGCATTTT. Its protein is CASSSTGFGQPQHF. The whole variable domain, remainder taken from reference TRBV7-2 and TRBJ1-5, is GAGVSQSPSNKVTEKGKDVELRCDPISGHTALYWYRQSLGQGLEFLIYFQGNSAPDKSGLPSDRFSAERTGGSVSTLTIQRTQQEDSAVYLCASSSTGFGQPQHFGDGTRLSIL.